The 23 T cell receptor beta chains given below trace back to one sample, sequenced in a study of preoperative IRX-2 immunotherapy in early breast cancer. Sequencing used immunoSEQ multiplex PCR; TCRdb keeps in-frame clones, though not all of them. In the table there are around 88,000 clones, 70% to 90% of which are singletons. Treatment indicated: preoperative locoregional IRX-2 cytokine immunotherapy. The sequenced sample was tumor tissue, obtained after IRX-2 immunotherapy. The receptors were sampled from a human donor with breast cancer.

The V and J genes are TRBV10-2 and TRBJ1-4; D might be TRBD1 (5 bases). The CDR3 consists of 13 residues. V shed 11 bases and J shed 7 bases, with 17 bases lying between them. CDR1 WSHSY and CDR2 SAAADI come from the germline V gene. CDR3 bases: TGCGCCTGTTCGGACACGAGGGCTGAAAAACTGTTTTTT. It translates to CACSDTRAEKLFF.

The chain combines TRBV10-3 with TRBJ2-5, with D perhaps matching TRBD2 (5 bases). V lost 0 bases, J lost 2 bases, and 13 bases lay in between. Looked up from germline, CDR1 is ENHRY and CDR2 is SYGVKD. This CDR3 contains 16 residues. CDR3 DNA: TGTGCCATCAGTGAGTCCCCTGGCGGGCTTCAAGAGACCCAGTACTTC. Translation gives CAISESPGGLQETQYF.

This clone was seen once. The rearrangement links TRBV18 to TRBJ1-5, with 7 nucleotides matching TRBD1. J was trimmed by 2 bases and V by 9 bases; bases with no gene match: 13. CDR3 length equals 16 residues. Looked up from germline, CDR1 is KGHSH and CDR2 is LQKENI. The CDR3, as DNA: TGTGCCAGTTCAACAGGGGACCCCTGGGGCAATCAGCCCCAGCATTTT. This codes for CASSTGDPWGNQPQHF.

The chain is built from TRBV6-8 and TRBJ1-5; D is ambiguous. V was pared by 2 bases and J by 0 bases, with 5 bases between. Per the germline V gene, CDR1 is MNHGY and CDR2 is SAAAGT. The CDR3 consists of 14 residues. This CDR3 reads CASSYGGSNQPQHF. CDR3 sequence (DNA): TGTGCCAGCAGTTACGGAGGTAGCAATCAGCCCCAGCATTTT.

J is TRBJ1-1 and V is TRBV28, with D unclear. Trimming removed 3 bases from V and 4 bases from J, with 12 bases in between. CDR3 size: 14 residues. CDR1 and CDR2 from the germline V gene are MDHEN and SYDVKM. CDR3 region: CASSLAGLRTEAFF. The CDR3 DNA is TGTGCCAGCAGTTTGGCGGGCCTTCGCACTGAAGCTTTCTTT.

Of note for this clone: Germline is not matched at one junction end, which may reflect a read error. The rearrangement uses TRBV19 and TRBJ2-2; 7 bases map to TRBD2. Germline V lookup: CDR1 LNHDA, CDR2 SQIVND (reference sequence). The CDR3 runs to 17 residues. The CDR3 bases are TGTGCCAGTAGTATAATAGTTGGAGCGGGGTACACCAGGGAGCTGTTTTTT. It yields the protein CASSIIVGAGYTRELFF.

This clone has just one count. V usage is TRBV18 and J usage is TRBJ2-3, with D perhaps TRBD1 or TRBD2 (6 bases each). CDR3 length: 15 residues. Germline CDR1 and CDR2: KGHSH and LQKENI. V was clipped by 3 bases and J by 1 base, with 11 bases between them. The CDR3 region is CASSPPGGGTDTQYF. CDR3 nucleotides: TGTGCCAGCTCACCCCCCGGGGGCGGCACAGATACGCAGTATTTT.

This chain uses TRBV6-8 with TRBJ2-5, with D possibly being TRBD2 (6 bases). V lost 9 bases, J lost 5 bases, and 16 bases lay in between. Per germline, CDR1 MNHGY and CDR2 SAAAGT. CDR3 length: 13 residues. CDR3 DNA sequence: TGTGCCAGTAGGATCGGAGGAGGGGAGACCCAGTACTTC. It encodes CASRIGGGETQYF.

V is TRBV19 and J is TRBJ2-3; D may be TRBD1 (6 bases). V was clipped by 4 bases and J by 1 base, with 12 bases between them. Germline CDR1 reads LNHDA; CDR2 reads SQIVND (reference sequence). This CDR3 region has 15 residues. The CDR3 spells CASSKGETGTDTQYF. Written as DNA, the CDR3 is TGTGCCAGTAGTAAGGGGGAGACCGGCACAGATACGCAGTATTTT.

Comment on this clone: In the same sample, other DNA sequences code for this CDR3. This chain uses TRBV18 with TRBJ1-5; no firm D call. The CDR3 extends over 14 amino acids. CDR1 and CDR2 (germline): KGHSH, LQKENI. Trimming removed 0 bases at V and 3 bases at J, with 6 bases between. The CDR3 here is CASSPPSANQPQHF. Here the CDR3 DNA reads TGTGCCAGCTCACCACCGAGCGCCAATCAGCCCCAGCATTTT.

V usage is TRBV28 and J usage is TRBJ2-7; TRBD1 aligns across 9 bases. The CDR3 loop spans 15 amino acids. Germline values: CDR1 MDHEN, CDR2 SYDVKM. Germline trimming cut 7 bases from V and 1 base from J; bases unmatched to any gene: 8. CDR3 amino acids: CASKQGQGHSYEQYF. In DNA form, the CDR3 reads TGTGCCAGCAAGCAGGGACAGGGCCATTCCTACGAGCAGTACTTC.

The V and J genes are TRBV28 and TRBJ2-1; the D gene is possibly TRBD1 (5 bases). The V gene's germline CDR1 is MDHEN and CDR2 SYDVKM. The CDR3 is 14 residues long. Trimming pared 9 bases from V and 2 bases from J, leaving 14 bases between. The DNA for the CDR3 is TGTGCCAGTTGGAGCCTGGGGCCCTACAATGAGCAGTTCTTC. This codes for CASWSLGPYNEQFF.

The sample holds one count of this clone. The gene calls are TRBV30 and TRBJ1-5, with 7 bases matching TRBD1. V was clipped by 3 bases and J by 9 bases; unmatched bases: 14. Germline-derived CDR1 and CDR2 are GTSNPN and SVGIG (reference sequence). The CDR3 loop spans 15 amino acids. The CDR3 region is CAWSLNRGRSGPQHF. CDR3 in DNA: TGTGCCTGGAGCCTCAACAGGGGAAGGTCCGGGCCCCAGCATTTT.

This chain joins TRBV6-8 and TRBJ1-4, with D perhaps TRBD1 (6 bases). This CDR3 contains 14 residues. Germline V lookup: CDR1 MNHGY, CDR2 SAAAGT. V lost 6 bases and J 5 bases, leaving 13 bases between the germline ends. CDR3 loop: CASRRGGLNEKLFF. The CDR3 nucleotides read TGTGCCAGCAGAAGAGGGGGGTTGAATGAAAAACTGTTTTTT.

The chain combines TRBV5-1 with TRBJ2-3; 11 bases fit TRBD2. J lost 0 bases, V lost 4 bases, and 7 bases had no gene match. The CDR3 has 17 amino acids. Per the germline V gene, CDR1 is SGHRS and CDR2 is YFSETQ. For the CDR3, the DNA is TGCGCCAGCAGCCTCCCACTAGCGGGGGCTAGCACAGATACGCAGTATTTT. Protein product: CASSLPLAGASTDTQYF.

This rearrangement joins TRBV6-8 to TRBJ1-5; 7 bases match TRBD1. Germline assignment: CDR1 MNHGY and CDR2 SAAAGT. V trimming: 6 bases; J trimming: 4 bases; junction bases outside the gene matches: 9. The length of the CDR3 is 15 residues. The CDR3 bases are TGTGCCAGCAGGTACAGGGGAGGGGGAAATCAGCCCCAGCATTTT. Protein sequence: CASRYRGGGNQPQHF.

The chain employs TRBV10-3 and TRBJ1-6; weak D call: TRBD1 (5 bases). V gave up 2 bases and J gave up 7 bases, with 9 bases separating them. The CDR3 covers 14 residues. Looked up from germline, CDR1 is ENHRY and CDR2 is SYGVKD. The CDR3 DNA reads as TGTGCCATCAGTGAGACAGGCCGGAATTCACCCCTCCACTTT. Residues: CAISETGRNSPLHF.

The chain joins TRBV7-1 to TRBJ1-4, with D unresolved. TRBV7-1 belongs to the ORF category, with a function that is uncertain. This CDR3 comprises 13 residues. The V and J ends lost 4 bases and 7 bases respectively, with 10 bases between them. DNA for the CDR3: TGTGCCAGCAGCTTAGATCGTGGTGAAAAACTGTTTTTT. Its translation: CASSLDRGEKLFF.

V and J are TRBV6-8 and TRBJ2-3, with D unclear. The V gene lost 5 bases and the J gene lost 6 bases, with 12 bases spanning the gap. Germline V gene data show CDR1 as MNHGY and CDR2 as SAAAGT. The CDR3 sequence is 13 residues long. The CDR3 DNA reads as TGTGCCAGCAGTGCCCGCGAGGCGGATACGCAGTATTTT. Residues: CASSAREADTQYF.

The chain employs TRBV18 and TRBJ1-5; D is uncertain. The CDR3 sequence is 14 residues long. V was cut by 6 bases and J by 3 bases, with 12 bases left in between. In germline, CDR1 is KGHSH, CDR2 LQKENI. The DNA for the CDR3 is TGTGCCAGCTCCTCCGACCGAAACAATCAGCCCCAGCATTTT. Its protein is CASSSDRNNQPQHF.

The CDR3 here is CASRFQGASGYGYTF. The DNA for the CDR3 is TGTGCCAGCAGATTCCAGGGGGCTTCGGGCTATGGCTACACCTTC. The chain carries TRBV6-8 and TRBJ1-2; 8 nucleotides line up with TRBD1. The CDR3 covers 15 residues. V was pared by 6 bases and J by 4 bases, with 10 bases of the junction left unmatched. CDR1 and CDR2 (germline): MNHGY, SAAAGT.

This clone appeared many times. V and J are TRBV10-2 and TRBJ2-1; D uncertain. The V end lost 6 bases, the J end lost 4 bases, and 10 bases lay between the germline ends. Germline assignment: CDR1 WSHSY and CDR2 SAAADI. There are 13 residues in the CDR3. CDR3 coding DNA: TGCGCCAGCAGCCAGACCAGATACAATGAGCAGTTCTTC. Translation: CASSQTRYNEQFF.

The chain combines TRBV6-8 with TRBJ2-6; 7 nucleotides agree with TRBD1. Germline V gives CDR1 MNHGY, CDR2 SAAAGT. The CDR3 loop spans 14 amino acids. The ends lost 11 bases at V and 0 bases at J; junction bases unmatched: 4. CDR3 DNA sequence: TGTGCCGCCCAGGGGGACTCTGGGGCCAACGTCCTGACTTTC. It yields the protein CAAQGDSGANVLTF.